This TCR beta chain was obtained from a study of Ad26.COV2.S vaccination and SARS-CoV-2 variants. Background on the study: The Ad26.COV2.S arm of the COV1001 trial was where the donor was placed.

Treatment in this sample: around 19 received Ad26.COV2.S at low or high dose, single or two shots; several received placebo; per-sample allocation not given. On day 63 after the first injection, vaccine and placebo recipients gave samples. The repertoire was sequenced with immunoSEQ multiplex PCR; TCRdb's copy has only in-frame clones and lacks some. This table has hundreds of thousands of clones, 87% appearing once. This clone was detected once. As yet, its antigen is unknown. This CDR3 has 14 amino acids. CDR1 MNHEY and CDR2 SVGAGI come from the germline V gene. The V and J ends lost 2 bases and 11 bases respectively, with 13 bases between them. Study-level findings and limits: Breadth measured for non-spike TCRs was similar across vaccine and placebo recipients.

The chain employs TRBV6-5 and TRBJ1-6; D is unclear. The source material was peripheral blood, sampled in a trial of Ad26.COV2.S vaccine versus placebo. The TCR was taken from a person aged 18-65 years who received the Ad26.COV2.S COVID-19 vaccine or a placebo. CDR3 sequence (DNA): TGTGCCAGCAGTTACGCCGCCAAGCCTGCACCCCTCCACTTT. This translates into CASSYAAKPAPLHF.